The 13 T cell receptor beta chains listed next were all sequenced from one sample in a study of T cell repertoires in cytomegalovirus infection. One entry per CDR3 protein results from TCRdb running MiXCR on the reads. The sample includes nearly 700,000 distinct CDR3 sequences, 33% of them seen just once. What these receptors recognize is not known. The input for sequencing was cultured PBMCs, taken from culture after CMV antigen stimulation. The receptors shown here come from a human donor in good health (CMV status not recorded). Some clones in this sample may be carry-over from other donors' samples.

This clonotype was counted between two and nine times. The V gene is TRBV20-1, the J gene TRBJ1-6; tentatively, D is TRBD1 (5 bases). CDR3 length equals 14 residues. Germline CDR1 reads DFQATT; CDR2 reads SNEGSKA (reference sequence). The V gene lost 0 bases and the J gene lost 9 bases, with 12 bases spanning the gap. DNA for the CDR3: TGCAGTGCTAGAGAATGGGGCCGTGGTTCACCCCTCCACTTT. It specifies CSAREWGRGSPLHF.

The DNA of the CDR3 is TGTGCCAGCACACCAGTAGGCGGATTACGGGATGAGCAGTTCTTC. Amino acids: CASTPVGGLRDEQFF. The J gene is TRBJ2-1, the V gene TRBV27, with D uncertain. The germline V and J ends were trimmed by 7 bases and 8 bases, with 21 bases remaining between them. The germline CDR1 and CDR2 sequences are MNHEY and SMNVEV (reference sequence). The CDR3 covers 15 residues.

The chain recombines TRBV30 with TRBJ1-1; D is undetermined. Germline V lookup: CDR1 GTSNPN, CDR2 SVGIG (reference sequence). Trimming left V 4 bases short and J 0 bases short, with 9 bases between. This CDR3 is built from 13 residues. The CDR3 coding sequence is TGTGCCTGGATGGGCAGTTTGAACACTGAAGCTTTCTTT. The encoded protein is CAWMGSLNTEAFF.

J is TRBJ2-5 and V is TRBV11-2; D may be TRBD2 (5 bases). CDR1 SGHAT and CDR2 FQNNGV come from the germline V gene. The CDR3 is 13 amino acids. Trimming pared 5 bases from V and 5 bases from J, leaving 12 bases between. CDR3 region: CASSRERAETQYF. The CDR3 DNA is TGTGCCAGCAGCCGTGAGAGGGCGGAGACCCAGTACTTC.

The gene calls are TRBV6-2 or TRBV6-3 and TRBJ2-2; 7 bases align to TRBD2. Trimming removed 6 bases from V and 2 bases from J; junction bases left unmatched: 12. CDR3 length: 17 residues. Germline assignment: CDR1 MNHEY and CDR2 SVGEGT. CDR3: CASRREWLAANTGELFF. For the CDR3, the DNA is TGTGCCAGCAGAAGAGAGTGGCTAGCGGCTAACACCGGGGAGCTGTTTTTT.

The sample holds one count of this clonotype. The chain is built from TRBV20-1 and TRBJ2-3; 8 bases line up with TRBD2. CDR3 length equals 18 residues. The V gene's germline CDR1 is DFQATT and CDR2 SNEGSKA (reference sequence). V lost 1 base and J lost 5; bases outside the gene matches: 17. The CDR3 bases are TGCAGTGCTAGAGGCCAGGGGTGGTCGGGAGGGCCGGGAGATACGCAGTATTTT. It translates to CSARGQGWSGGPGDTQYF.

This clonotype was counted between two and nine times. The rearrangement links TRBV7-9 to TRBJ1-6, with D perhaps TRBD1 (5 bases). Trimming pared 5 bases from V and 7 bases from J, leaving 12 bases between. Per the germline V gene, CDR1 is SEHNR and CDR2 is FQNEAQ (reference sequence). The CDR3 totals 14 residues. The CDR3 sequence: CASSKTGVNSPLHF. The CDR3 DNA reads as TGTGCCAGCAGCAAAACAGGTGTGAATTCACCCCTCCACTTT.

This clonotype was observed a few times. V and J are TRBV20-1 and TRBJ2-3; 9 positions agree with TRBD2. The germline gives CDR1 DFQATT, CDR2 SNEGSKA (reference sequence). The trim removed 3 bases at V and 3 bases at J, leaving 10 bases unmatched. This CDR3 has 16 amino acids. The DNA of the CDR3 is TGCAGTGCTAGTTCCCCAGCGGGAGGAAGTACAGATACGCAGTATTTT. Translating it yields CSASSPAGGSTDTQYF.

This chain uses TRBV5-1 with TRBJ1-5, with D perhaps TRBD1 (6 bases). The CDR3 runs 14 residues. CDR1 and CDR2 (germline): SGHRS, YFSETQ. V was pared by 0 bases and J by 9 bases, with 13 bases between. This CDR3 reads CASSLGDTGGPQHF. CDR3 in DNA: TGCGCCAGCAGCTTGGGGGACACCGGGGGGCCCCAGCATTTT.

The CDR3 DNA reads TGCAGCGTAGAGACCGGGTTTTCTGACTACACCTTC. It is translated as CSVETGFSDYTF. The chain has TRBV29-1 and TRBJ1-2; D gene uncertain. CDR3 size: 12 residues. The V gene's germline CDR1 is SQVTM and CDR2 ANQGSEA. V dropped 6 bases and J dropped 10 bases, with 18 bases sitting between them. The whole variable domain, remainder taken from reference TRBV29-1 and TRBJ1-2, is SAVISQKPSRDICQRGTSLTIQCQVDSQVTMMFWYRQQPGQSLTLIATANQGSEATYESGFVIDKFPISRPNLTFSTLTVSNMSPEDSSIYLCSVETGFSDYTFGSGTRLTVV.

Worth noting for this clonotype: At one of its ends the junction is not consistent with the germline gene, which may arise from a read error. The chain has TRBV5-3 and TRBJ1-4; TRBD1 matches 8 bases. TRBV5-3 is labeled an ORF, and its function is uncertain. The CDR3 has 16 residues. The CDR3 DNA follows: TGTGCCAGCAGCTTGACCACAGGGGGTGAGGATGAAAAACTGTTTTTT. Its translation is CASSLTTGGEDEKLFF.

The V call is TRBV2, the J call TRBJ1-1; D is unresolved. The CDR3 has 11 amino acids. With 6 bases removed from V and 11 bases from J, the gap between germline ends came to 13 bases. Germline CDR1 is SNHLY and CDR2 is FYNNEI. CDR3 bases: TGTGCCAGCAGCCGCGCGGAGGCGGCTTTCTTT. It translates to CASSRAEAAFF.

This clonotype was picked up a small number of times. The chain is built from TRBV6-1 and TRBJ2-5, with D possibly being TRBD1 (5 bases). This CDR3 region has 14 residues. V lost 4 bases, J lost 2 bases, and 11 bases lay in between. Germline CDR1 reads MNHNS; CDR2 reads SASEGT. This CDR3 is CASSVWTPQETQYF. CDR3 in DNA: TGTGCCAGCAGTGTTTGGACACCTCAAGAGACCCAGTACTTC.